Each of the 16 T cell receptor beta chains below was sequenced from the same sample in a study of OX40 agonist ivuxolimab in advanced cancers. Sequencing used immunoSEQ multiplex PCR; TCRdb keeps in-frame clones, though not all of them. The table has 60,000 or so clones, roughly 89% seen once; the top ten hold approximately 12%. The sequencing here drew on CD4+ or CD8+ T cells sorted from blood, taken in a trial of the OX40 agonist ivuxolimab. The receptor set was obtained from an adult with an advanced solid tumor such as melanoma, head and neck, liver or kidney cancer.

This chain connects TRBV27 to TRBJ2-5; unclear D gene. Trimming shortened V by 4 bases and J by 5 bases, and 14 bases separated the two germline ends. The CDR3 extends over 14 amino acids. The germline gives CDR1 MNHEY, CDR2 SMNVEV (reference sequence). The CDR3 reads CASSSSRTWETQYF. The CDR3 bases are TGTGCCAGCAGTTCTTCACGCACATGGGAGACCCAGTACTTC.

This chain uses TRBV6-1 with TRBJ2-5, with D possibly TRBD2 on 6 matching bases. The CDR3 contains 14 residues. CDR1 MNHNS and CDR2 SASEGT come from the germline V gene. Trimming stripped 3 bases from V and 4 bases from J, with 12 bases between. The CDR3 region has the DNA TGTGCCAGCAGTGACCTCTTGGGGGGAGAGACCCAGTACTTC. It encodes CASSDLLGGETQYF.

The V gene is TRBV2, the J gene TRBJ2-1; TRBD1 might be the D (6 bases). Trimming pared 10 bases from V and 5 bases from J, leaving 21 bases between. Germline V gene data show CDR1 as SNHLY and CDR2 as FYNNEI. This CDR3 is built from 15 residues. The CDR3 DNA reads as TGTGCCACAGCAGTGCAGGGGTCTTGGAACAATGAGCAGTTCTTC. Protein sequence: CATAVQGSWNNEQFF.

The CDR3 coding sequence is TGTGCCAGCAGTGGCAAGGAGACGAACACCGGGGAGCTGTTTTTT. It codes for CASSGKETNTGELFF. The chain joins TRBV2 to TRBJ2-2; no clear D gene. This CDR3 has 15 amino acids. From germline, CDR1 is SNHLY and CDR2 FYNNEI. Trimming cost V 4 bases and J 0 bases, with 9 bases left between them.

On this clone: Other DNA sequences from this sample encode an identical CDR3 as well. The J gene is TRBJ2-7, the V gene TRBV7-9, with D uncertain. The CDR3 sequence is 13 residues long. The germline CDR1 and CDR2 sequences are SEHNR and FQNEAQ (reference sequence). With 2 bases removed from V and 0 bases from J, the gap between germline ends came to 5 bases. CDR3 sequence: CASSLPGSYEQYF. The CDR3 DNA is TGTGCCAGCAGCTTACCGGGCTCCTACGAGCAGTACTTC.

The DNA for the CDR3 is TGTGCCAGCCTGTTTGGGTTTGCGAACACTGAAGCTTTCTTT. This gives the protein CASLFGFANTEAFF. V usage is TRBV2 and J usage is TRBJ1-1; D not certain. V dropped 8 bases and J dropped 1 base, with 14 bases sitting between them. The CDR3 has 14 amino acids. Germline V gives CDR1 SNHLY, CDR2 FYNNEI. The full variable domain, its missing parts supplied by reference TRBV2 and TRBJ1-1, is EPEVTQTPSHQVTQMGQEVILRCVPISNHLYFYWYRQILGQKVEFLVSFYNNEISEKSEIFDDQFSVERPDGSNFTLKIRSTKLEDSAMYFCASLFGFANTEAFFGQGTRLTVV.

The chain uses TRBV27 and TRBJ2-5; D gene unclear. The CDR3 totals 18 residues. The germline V gene has CDR1 MNHEY and CDR2 SMNVEV (reference sequence). Trimming took off 4 bases at V and 5 bases at J, with 26 bases between the two ends. CDR3 in amino acids: CASSSSYSTAFLLETQYF. In DNA form, the CDR3 reads TGTGCCAGCAGTTCCTCCTACTCGACGGCTTTCCTGCTTGAGACCCAGTACTTC.

The chain joins TRBV7-6 to TRBJ2-5, with D hard to call. The germline V gene encodes CDR1 SGHVS and CDR2 FNYEAQ. The CDR3 covers 13 residues. Between the trimmed V and J ends, which lost 1 base and 9 bases, there was a span of 12 bases. CDR3 coding DNA: TGTGCCAGCAGCTTAGGCCCGGACCCGGCCCAGTACTTC. Translation: CASSLGPDPAQYF. Combining the CDR3 with reference TRBV7-6 and TRBJ2-5 gives the whole variable domain GAGVSQSPRYKVTKRGQDVALRCDPISGHVSLYWYRQALGQGPEFLTYFNYEAQQDKSGLPNDRFSAERPEGSISTLTIQRTEQRDSAMYRCASSLGPDPAQYFGPGTRLLVL.

In this sample, this clone turned up a few times. The chain has TRBV5-1 and TRBJ2-3, with 9 bases lining up with TRBD2. This CDR3 comprises 13 residues. Germline V gives CDR1 SGHRS, CDR2 YFSETQ. Trimming took 0 bases from V and 14 from J; bases not matched to a gene: 7. CDR3: CASSLEASGIRYF. CDR3 sequence (DNA): TGCGCCAGCAGCTTGGAGGCTAGCGGGATACGGTATTTT.

The chain uses TRBV27 and TRBJ2-4; no clear D. Germline assignment: CDR1 MNHEY and CDR2 SMNVEV (reference sequence). V lost 3 bases and J 6 bases, leaving 12 bases between the germline ends. The CDR3 covers 14 residues. The CDR3 here is CASSFIGPRNIQYF. CDR3 nucleotide sequence: TGTGCCAGCAGTTTTATAGGACCGAGAAACATTCAGTACTTC.

The chain carries TRBV2 and TRBJ2-2; 8 nucleotides match TRBD1. The CDR3 has 16 amino acids. Germline-derived CDR1 and CDR2 are SNHLY and FYNNEI. V dropped 4 bases and J dropped 6; count of bases not matched to a gene: 10. As DNA, the CDR3 is TGTGCCAGCAGTGGAGACAGGGGTGTGCCTCCCGGGGAGCTGTTTTTT. Its protein is CASSGDRGVPPGELFF.

V gene TRBV7-9 combines with J gene TRBJ2-2, with D possibly TRBD1 on 6 matching bases. This CDR3 has 13 residues. Trimming shortened V by 5 bases and J by 5 bases, and 9 bases separated the two germline ends. Germline V CDR1 and CDR2: SEHNR, FQNEAQ (reference sequence). In DNA, the CDR3 is TGTGCCAGCAGCGCACAGGGTACCGGGGAGCTGTTTTTT. Amino acids: CASSAQGTGELFF.

The chain is built from TRBV4-2 and TRBJ1-1; D uncertain. Looked up from germline, CDR1 is LGHNA and CDR2 is YNFKEQ. Trimming stripped 1 base from V and 0 bases from J, with 9 bases between. The CDR3 consists of 15 residues. CDR3 nucleotides: TGTGCCAGCAGCCAAGTTATCGGCGTGAACACTGAAGCTTTCTTT. It specifies CASSQVIGVNTEAFF.

V usage is TRBV5-6 and J usage is TRBJ2-1; no clear D gene. The CDR3 is 13 amino acids. Germline V CDR1 and CDR2: SGHDT, YYEEEE. V was pared by 3 bases and J by 3 bases, with 7 bases between. The CDR3: CASSSSHYNEQFF. DNA of the CDR3: TGTGCCAGCAGCTCCTCCCACTACAATGAGCAGTTCTTC.

The chain is built from TRBV5-4 and TRBJ2-7; D might be TRBD1 (6 bases). Trimming removed 4 bases at V and 0 bases at J, with 14 bases between. The CDR3 is 15 amino acids. Germline V CDR1 and CDR2: SGHNT, YYREEE (reference sequence). In DNA form, the CDR3 reads TGTGCCAGCAGCCTGGGGGACATACTCTCCTACGAGCAGTACTTC. Amino acid sequence: CASSLGDILSYEQYF.

The chain links TRBV9 to TRBJ2-3, with 11 positions matching TRBD1. CDR1 and CDR2 from the germline V gene are SGDLS and YYNGEE. The CDR3 runs to 16 residues. Losses at the gene ends were 3 bases for V and 3 bases for J; bases not matched to a gene: 6. The CDR3 here is CASSDNRDRGTDTQYF. The CDR3 DNA reads TGTGCCAGCAGCGATAACCGGGACAGGGGGACAGATACGCAGTATTTT.